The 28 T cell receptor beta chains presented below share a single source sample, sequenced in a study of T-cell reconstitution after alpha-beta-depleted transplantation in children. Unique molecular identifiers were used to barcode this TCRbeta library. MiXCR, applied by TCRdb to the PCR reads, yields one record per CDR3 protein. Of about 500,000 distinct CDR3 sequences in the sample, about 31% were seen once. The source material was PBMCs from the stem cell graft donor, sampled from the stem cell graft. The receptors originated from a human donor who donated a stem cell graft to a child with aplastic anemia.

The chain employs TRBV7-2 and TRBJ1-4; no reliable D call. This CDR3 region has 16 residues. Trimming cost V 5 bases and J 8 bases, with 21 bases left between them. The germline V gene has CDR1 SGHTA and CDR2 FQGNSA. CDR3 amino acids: CASSPTSGGSGEKLFF. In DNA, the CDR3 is TGTGCCAGCAGCCCGACATCGGGAGGGTCTGGAGAAAAACTGTTTTTT.

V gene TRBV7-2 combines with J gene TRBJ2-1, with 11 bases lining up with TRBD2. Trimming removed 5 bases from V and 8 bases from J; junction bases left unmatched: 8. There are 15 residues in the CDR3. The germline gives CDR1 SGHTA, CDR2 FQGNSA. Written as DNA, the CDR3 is TGTGCCAGCAGCCCCGATAGCGGGAGGGGGGATGAGCAGTTCTTC. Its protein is CASSPDSGRGDEQFF.

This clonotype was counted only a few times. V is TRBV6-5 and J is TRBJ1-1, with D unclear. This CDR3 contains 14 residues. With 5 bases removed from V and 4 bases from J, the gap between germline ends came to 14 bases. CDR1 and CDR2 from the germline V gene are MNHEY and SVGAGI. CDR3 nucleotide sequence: TGTGCCAGCAGTCCCGACACGGAAGGCACTGAAGCTTTCTTT. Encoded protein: CASSPDTEGTEAFF.

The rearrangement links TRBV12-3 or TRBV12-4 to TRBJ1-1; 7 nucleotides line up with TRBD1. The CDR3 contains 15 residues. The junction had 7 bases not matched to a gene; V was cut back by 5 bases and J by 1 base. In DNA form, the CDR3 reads TGTGCCAGCAGTCCAGGACAGGTAGGGAACACTGAAGCTTTCTTT. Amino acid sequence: CASSPGQVGNTEAFF.

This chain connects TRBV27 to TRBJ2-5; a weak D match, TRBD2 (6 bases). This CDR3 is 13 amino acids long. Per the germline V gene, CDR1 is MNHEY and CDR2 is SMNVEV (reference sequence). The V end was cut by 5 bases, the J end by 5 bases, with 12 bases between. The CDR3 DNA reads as TGTGCCAGCAGTGCGCTGGGGAGGGAGACCCAGTACTTC. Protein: CASSALGRETQYF.

Written as DNA, the CDR3 is TGTGCCAGCAGAGGACAGTCTAACACCGGGGAGCTGTTTTTT. It is translated as CASRGQSNTGELFF. The genes are TRBV6-4 and TRBJ2-2; D might be TRBD1 (6 bases). Germline V lookup: CDR1 MRHNA, CDR2 SNTAGT. Trimming stripped 6 bases from V and 2 bases from J, with 10 bases between. The CDR3 length is 14 residues.

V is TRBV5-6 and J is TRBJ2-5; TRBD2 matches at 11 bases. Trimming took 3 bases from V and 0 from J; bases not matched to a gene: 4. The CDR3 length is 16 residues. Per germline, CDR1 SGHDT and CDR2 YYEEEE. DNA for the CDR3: TGTGCCAGCAGCTCCTTAGCGGGAGGGTACCAAGAGACCCAGTACTTC. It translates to CASSSLAGGYQETQYF.

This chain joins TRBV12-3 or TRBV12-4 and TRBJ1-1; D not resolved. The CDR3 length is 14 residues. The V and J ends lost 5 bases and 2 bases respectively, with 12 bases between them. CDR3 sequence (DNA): TGTGCCAGCAGTCCGGGATTCTTAAACACTGAAGCTTTCTTT. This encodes CASSPGFLNTEAFF.

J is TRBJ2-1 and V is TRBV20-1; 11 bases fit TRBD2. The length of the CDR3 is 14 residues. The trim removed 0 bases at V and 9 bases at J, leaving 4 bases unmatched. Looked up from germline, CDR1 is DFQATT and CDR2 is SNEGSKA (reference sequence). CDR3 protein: CSARDLLAGVEQFF. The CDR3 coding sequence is TGCAGTGCTAGAGATCTACTAGCGGGAGTTGAGCAGTTCTTC.

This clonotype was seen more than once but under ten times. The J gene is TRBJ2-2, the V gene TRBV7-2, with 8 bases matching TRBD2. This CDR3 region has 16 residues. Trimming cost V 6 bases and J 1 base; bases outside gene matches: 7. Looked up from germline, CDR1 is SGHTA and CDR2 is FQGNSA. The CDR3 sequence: CASSPGGRRNTGELFF. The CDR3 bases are TGTGCCAGCAGTCCGGGGGGGCGGAGGAACACCGGGGAGCTGTTTTTT.

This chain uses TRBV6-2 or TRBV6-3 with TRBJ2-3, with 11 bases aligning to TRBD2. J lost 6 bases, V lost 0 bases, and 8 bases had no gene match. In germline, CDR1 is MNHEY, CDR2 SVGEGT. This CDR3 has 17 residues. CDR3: CASSYSTTSGSSDTQYF. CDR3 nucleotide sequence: TGTGCCAGCAGTTACTCGACTACTAGCGGGAGCTCGGATACGCAGTATTTT.

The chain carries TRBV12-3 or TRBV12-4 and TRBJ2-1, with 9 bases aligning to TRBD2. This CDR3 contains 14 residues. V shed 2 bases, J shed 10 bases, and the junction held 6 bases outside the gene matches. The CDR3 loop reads CASSLSSGSFEQFF. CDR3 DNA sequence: TGTGCCAGCAGTTTAAGTAGCGGGAGCTTCGAGCAGTTCTTC.

The CDR3 reads CASSSIRDTEAFF. CDR3 nucleotide sequence: TGTGCCAGCAGCTCAATCAGGGATACTGAAGCTTTCTTT. The V and J genes are TRBV11-2 and TRBJ1-1, with D possibly TRBD1 on 5 matching bases. There are 13 residues in the CDR3. Trimming shortened V by 4 bases and J by 5 bases, and 11 bases separated the two germline ends. From germline, CDR1 is SGHAT and CDR2 FQNNGV.

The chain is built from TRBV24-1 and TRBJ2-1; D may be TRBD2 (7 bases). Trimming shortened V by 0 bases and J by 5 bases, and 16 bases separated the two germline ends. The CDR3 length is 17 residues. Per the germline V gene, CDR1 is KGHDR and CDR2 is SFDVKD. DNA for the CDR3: TGTGCCACCAGTGATTTGAGGGGGGAGGGCCGGGACAATGAGCAGTTCTTC. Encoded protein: CATSDLRGEGRDNEQFF.

CDR3: CASSISGSNYNEQFF. The CDR3 region has the DNA TGTGCCAGCAGCATCAGCGGGAGTAACTACAATGAGCAGTTCTTC. The chain employs TRBV7-2 and TRBJ2-1, with 8 bases aligning to TRBD2. Germline CDR1 SGHTA, CDR2 FQGNSA. Germline trimming cut 5 bases from V and 3 bases from J; bases unmatched to any gene: 6. The CDR3 is 15 amino acids.

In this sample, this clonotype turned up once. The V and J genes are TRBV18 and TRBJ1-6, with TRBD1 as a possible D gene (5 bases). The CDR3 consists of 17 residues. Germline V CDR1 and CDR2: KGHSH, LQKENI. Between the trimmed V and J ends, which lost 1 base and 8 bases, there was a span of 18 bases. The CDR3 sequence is CASSPRLDQGWDSPLHF. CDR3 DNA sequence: TGTGCCAGCTCACCACGGCTGGATCAGGGATGGGATTCACCCCTCCACTTT.

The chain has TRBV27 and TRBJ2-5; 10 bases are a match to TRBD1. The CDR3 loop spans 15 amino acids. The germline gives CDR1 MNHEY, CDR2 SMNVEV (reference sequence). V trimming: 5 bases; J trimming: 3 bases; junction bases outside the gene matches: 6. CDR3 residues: CASSPQTGGKETQYF. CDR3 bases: TGTGCCAGCAGTCCGCAGACAGGGGGCAAAGAGACCCAGTACTTC.

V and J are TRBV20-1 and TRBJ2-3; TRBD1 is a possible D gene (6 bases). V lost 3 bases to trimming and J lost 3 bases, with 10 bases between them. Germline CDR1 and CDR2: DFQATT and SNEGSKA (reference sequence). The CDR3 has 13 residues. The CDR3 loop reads CSASIQGTDTQYF. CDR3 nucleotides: TGCAGTGCTAGCATCCAGGGGACAGATACGCAGTATTTT.

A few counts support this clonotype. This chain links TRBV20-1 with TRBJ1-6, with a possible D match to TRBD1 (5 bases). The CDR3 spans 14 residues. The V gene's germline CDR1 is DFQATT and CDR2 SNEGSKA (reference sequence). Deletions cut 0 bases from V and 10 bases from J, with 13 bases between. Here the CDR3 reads CSARDGRVDSPLHF. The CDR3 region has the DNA TGCAGTGCTAGAGACGGCAGGGTAGACTCACCCCTCCACTTT.

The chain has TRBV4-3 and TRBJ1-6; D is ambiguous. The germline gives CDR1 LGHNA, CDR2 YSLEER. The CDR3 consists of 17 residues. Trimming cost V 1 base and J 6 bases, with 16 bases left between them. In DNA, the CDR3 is TGCGCCAGCAGCCAAGTTCTTTCCCGGGGTCCTAATTCACCCCTCCACTTT. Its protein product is CASSQVLSRGPNSPLHF.

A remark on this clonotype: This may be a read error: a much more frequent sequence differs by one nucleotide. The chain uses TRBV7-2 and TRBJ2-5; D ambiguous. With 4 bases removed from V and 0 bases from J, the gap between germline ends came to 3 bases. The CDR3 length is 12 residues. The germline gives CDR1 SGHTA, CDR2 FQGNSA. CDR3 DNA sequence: TGTGCCAGCAGCTGGTACCAAGAGACCCAGTACTTC. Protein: CASSWYQETQYF.

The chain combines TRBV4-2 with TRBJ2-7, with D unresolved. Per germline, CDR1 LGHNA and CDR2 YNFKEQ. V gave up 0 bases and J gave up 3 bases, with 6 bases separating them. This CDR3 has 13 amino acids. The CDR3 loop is CASSQDGSYEQYF. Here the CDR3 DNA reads TGTGCCAGCAGCCAAGATGGCAGCTACGAGCAGTACTTC.

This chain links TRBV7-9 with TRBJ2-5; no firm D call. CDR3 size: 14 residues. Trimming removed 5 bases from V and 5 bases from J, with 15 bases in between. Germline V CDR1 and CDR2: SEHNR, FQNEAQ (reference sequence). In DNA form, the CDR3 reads TGTGCCAGCAGCCCCGACATTACGAGGGAGACCCAGTACTTC. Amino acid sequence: CASSPDITRETQYF.

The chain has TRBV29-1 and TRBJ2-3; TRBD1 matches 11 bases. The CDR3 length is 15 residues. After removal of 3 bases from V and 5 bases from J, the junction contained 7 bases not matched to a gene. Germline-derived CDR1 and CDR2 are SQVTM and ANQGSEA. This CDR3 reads CSVEGDRGFGDTQYF. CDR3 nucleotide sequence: TGCAGCGTTGAGGGGGACAGGGGGTTTGGAGATACGCAGTATTTT.

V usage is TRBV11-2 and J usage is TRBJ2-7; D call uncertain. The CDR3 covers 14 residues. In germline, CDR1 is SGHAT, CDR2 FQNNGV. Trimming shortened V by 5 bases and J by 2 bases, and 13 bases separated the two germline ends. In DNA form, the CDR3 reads TGTGCCAGCAGCCCTGCGAGTAAACCCTACGAGCAGTACGTC. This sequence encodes CASSPASKPYEQYV.

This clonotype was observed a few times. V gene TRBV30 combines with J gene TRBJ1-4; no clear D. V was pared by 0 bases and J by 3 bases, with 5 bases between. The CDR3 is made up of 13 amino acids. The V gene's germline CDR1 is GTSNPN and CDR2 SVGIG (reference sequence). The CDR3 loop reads CAWSVGPNEKLFF. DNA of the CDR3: TGTGCCTGGAGTGTAGGGCCTAATGAAAAACTGTTTTTT. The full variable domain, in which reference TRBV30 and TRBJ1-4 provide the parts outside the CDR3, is SQTIHQWPATLVQPVGSPLSLECTVEGTSNPNLYWYRQAAGRGLQLLFYSVGIGQISSEVPQNLSASRPQDRQFILSSKKLLLSDSGFYLCAWSVGPNEKLFFGSGTQLSVL.

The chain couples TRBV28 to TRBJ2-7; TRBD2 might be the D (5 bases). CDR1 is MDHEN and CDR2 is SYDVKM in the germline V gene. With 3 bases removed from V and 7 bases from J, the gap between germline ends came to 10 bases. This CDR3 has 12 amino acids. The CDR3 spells CASSLDSLEQYF. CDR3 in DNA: TGTGCCAGCAGTTTGGACTCCTTAGAGCAGTACTTC.

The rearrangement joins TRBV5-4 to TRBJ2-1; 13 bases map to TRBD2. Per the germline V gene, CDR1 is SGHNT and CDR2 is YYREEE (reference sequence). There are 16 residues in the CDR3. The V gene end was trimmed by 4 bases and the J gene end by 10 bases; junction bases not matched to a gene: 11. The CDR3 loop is CASSPEGTSGAWEQFF. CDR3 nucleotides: TGTGCCAGCAGCCCCGAGGGGACTAGCGGGGCATGGGAGCAGTTCTTC. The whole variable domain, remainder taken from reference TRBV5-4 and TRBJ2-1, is ETGVTQSPTHLIKTRGQQVTLRCSSQSGHNTVSWYQQALGQGPQFIFQYYREEENGRGNFPPRFSGLQFPNYSSELNVNALELDDSALYLCASSPEGTSGAWEQFFGPGTRLTVL.